The rows below give T cell receptor beta chains drawn from one sample of a study of T cell responses to AZD1222 COVID-19 vaccine. Libraries were prepared by immunoSEQ multiplex PCR; TCRdb keeps only in-frame clonotypes and omits some of them. This repertoire shows under 200,000 clones, about nine tenths found once; its top ten account for around 5.2%. The sample in question was peripheral blood, obtained on day 0 of AZD1222 vaccination. The receptors here all came from an adult in good health. CDR3s include the opening cysteine and the closing phenylalanine or tryptophan. D genes are given only for firm matches. Size values are once, few and many counts, or a class for expanded clones, and some rows have none.

v_gene	len	j_gene	d_gene	abundance	CDR3aa	CDR3nt
TRBV15	14	TRBJ1-4	.	.	CATSRDRGEEKLFF	TGTGCCACCAGCAGAGATAGGGGGGAAGAAAAACTGTTTTTT
TRBV7-8	15	TRBJ1-4	TRBD1	.	CASTLQGPTNEKLFF	TGTGCCAGCACCCTACAGGGGCCAACTAATGAAAAACTGTTTTTT
TRBV5-1	14	TRBJ2-1	TRBD2	.	CASSSSSGVFEQFF	TGCGCCAGCAGCTCTAGTAGCGGGGTTTTTGAGCAGTTCTTC
TRBV12-3/TRBV12-4	13	TRBJ1-5	.	.	CASSRNDAQPQHF	TGTGCCAGCAGTAGAAATGACGCGCAGCCCCAGCATTTT
TRBV27	14	TRBJ2-1	.	once	CASSSDGGYNEQFF	TGTGCCAGCAGTTCCGACGGAGGATACAATGAGCAGTTCTTC
TRBV30	15	TRBJ2-2	TRBD1	few	CACKTGAANTGELFF	TGTGCCTGTAAGACAGGGGCGGCGAACACCGGGGAGCTGTTTTTT
TRBV4-3	14	TRBJ1-1	.	.	CASSQDLGNTEAFF	TGCGCCAGCAGCCAAGACCTGGGGAACACTGAAGCTTTCTTT
TRBV6-5	13	TRBJ2-7	.	few	CACRESGAAEQYF	TGTGCCTGCCGAGAGTCGGGGGCGGCCGAGCAGTACTTC
TRBV5-1	16	TRBJ2-2	.	.	CASSLGNPATTGELFF	TGCGCCAGCAGCTTGGGCAACCCGGCAACCACCGGGGAGCTGTTTTTT
TRBV9	16	TRBJ1-1	.	.	CASSVSTGGPNTEAFF	TGTGCCAGCAGCGTATCCACGGGGGGGCCGAACACTGAAGCTTTCTTT
TRBV7-3	14	TRBJ2-2	TRBD1	.	CASSPGTGNVELFF	TGTGCCAGCAGCCCGGGGACAGGGAATGTGGAGCTGTTTTTT
TRBV3-1/TRBV3-2	13	TRBJ1-2	.	.	CASSLKVSYGYTF	TGTGCCAGCAGCTTAAAGGTATCCTATGGCTACACCTTC
TRBV5-8	15	TRBJ2-1	.	.	CASSLDRYSYNEQFF	TGTGCCAGCAGCTTGGATCGTTACTCCTACAATGAGCAGTTCTTC
TRBV18	14	TRBJ2-5	.	.	CASSPTGFLETQYF	TGTGCCAGCTCACCCACAGGGTTCTTAGAGACCCAGTACTTC
TRBV4-3	15	TRBJ1-3	.	.	CASSQDPGVGNTIYF	TGCGCCAGCAGCCAAGATCCGGGGGTTGGAAACACCATATATTTT
TRBV5-6	17	TRBJ1-4	.	.	CASSLALGIPTNEKLFF	TGTGCCAGCAGCTTGGCTCTCGGAATCCCAACTAATGAAAAACTGTTTTTT
TRBV7-9	15	TRBJ2-7	.	.	CASSFGDRRSYEQYF	TGTGCCAGCAGCTTTGGGGACCGTCGCTCCTACGAGCAGTACTTC
TRBV28	15	TRBJ2-3	TRBD1	few	CASRNGQGAVDTQYF	TGTGCCAGCAGGAACGGACAGGGGGCGGTAGATACGCAGTATTTT
TRBV9	14	TRBJ2-7	.	.	CASSVGRTDYEQYF	TGTGCCAGCAGCGTAGGTAGAACAGACTACGAGCAGTACTTC
TRBV5-5	14	TRBJ2-7	TRBD1	few	CASSFGQVADEQYF	TGTGCCAGCAGCTTCGGACAGGTTGCGGACGAGCAGTACTTC
TRBV2	13	TRBJ1-2	.	.	CASSEGVGYGYTF	TGTGCCAGCAGTGAAGGGGTTGGCTATGGCTACACCTTC
TRBV7-3	13	TRBJ2-5	.	.	CASSLTREETQYF	TGTGCCAGCAGCTTAACAAGGGAAGAGACCCAGTACTTC
TRBV6-5	15	TRBJ2-2	.	.	CASSPRTANTGELFF	TGTGCCAGCAGTCCCCGGACAGCGAACACCGGGGAGCTGTTTTTT
TRBV27	13	TRBJ1-4	.	.	CASSLVYNEKLFF	TGTGCCAGCAGTCTCGTCTATAATGAAAAACTGTTTTTT
TRBV5-4	14	TRBJ2-3	TRBD1	.	CASSRTGSTDTQYF	TGTGCCAGCAGTCGGACAGGGAGCACAGATACGCAGTATTTT
TRBV7-3	13	TRBJ2-1	.	.	CASSLIEEGEQFF	TGTGCCAGCAGCTTAATTGAAGAGGGTGAGCAGTTCTTC
TRBV24-1	17	TRBJ1-5	.	few	CATSDSPSVNSNQPQHF	TGTGCCACCAGTGATTCTCCGTCCGTTAATAGCAATCAGCCCCAGCATTTT
TRBV12-3/TRBV12-4	12	TRBJ2-1	.	.	CASSFSNNEQFF	TGTGCCAGCAGTTTCTCCAACAATGAGCAGTTCTTC
TRBV5-8	17	TRBJ1-1	TRBD1	once	CASSGLPGQGLGTEAFF	TGTGCCAGCAGCGGATTACCGGGACAGGGGCTTGGCACTGAAGCTTTCTTT
TRBV4-1	15	TRBJ2-1	.	.	CASSQGPGGSREQFF	TGCGCCAGCAGCCAAGGCCCAGGTGGATCGCGTGAGCAGTTCTTC
TRBV27	13	TRBJ1-2	.	.	CASSLTQTYGYTF	TGTGCCAGCAGTTTAACACAGACCTATGGCTACACCTTC
TRBV7-8	12	TRBJ2-1	.	.	CASSSTYNEQFF	TGTGCCAGCAGCTCAACTTACAATGAGCAGTTCTTC
TRBV19	15	TRBJ1-5	.	few	CASRLGSDGNQPQHF	TGTGCCAGTAGGCTCGGGTCGGACGGCAATCAGCCCCAGCATTTT
TRBV6-1	11	TRBJ1-1	.	.	CASSEVSEAFF	TGTGCCAGCAGTGAAGTTTCCGAAGCTTTCTTT
TRBV7-3	15	TRBJ1-3	.	.	CASSPMGGSGNTIYF	TGTGCCAGCAGCCCCATGGGGGGAAGCGGAAACACCATATATTTT
TRBV7-9	17	TRBJ2-3	.	.	CASSLAVDPTSTDTQYF	TGTGCCAGCAGCTTAGCGGTCGACCCCACTAGCACAGATACGCAGTATTTT
TRBV4-1	16	TRBJ1-1	.	.	CASSPLQGMGNTEAFF	TGCGCCAGCAGCCCACTACAGGGAATGGGGAACACTGAAGCTTTCTTT
TRBV28	14	TRBJ1-6	.	.	CASSLVVSNSPLHF	TGTGCCAGCAGTTTAGTAGTCTCTAATTCACCCCTCCACTTT
TRBV4-1	14	TRBJ1-1	.	.	CASSQAALNTEAFF	TGCGCCAGCAGCCAAGCGGCGTTGAACACTGAAGCTTTCTTT
TRBV28	16	TRBJ1-1	.	.	CASSFPPSGIGTEAFF	TGTGCCAGCAGTTTCCCCCCGTCGGGTATCGGAACTGAAGCTTTCTTT
TRBV6-1	17	TRBJ2-5	TRBD1	.	CASSEVIGDRARETQYF	TGTGCCAGCAGTGAAGTGATAGGGGACAGGGCGCGAGAGACCCAGTACTTC
TRBV14	15	TRBJ2-1	TRBD1	few	CASSQLGTADNEQFF	TGTGCCAGCAGTCAATTAGGGACAGCTGACAATGAGCAGTTCTTC
TRBV5-1	14	TRBJ2-2	.	once	CASSLWADTGELFF	TGCGCCAGCAGCTTATGGGCGGACACCGGGGAGCTGTTTTTT
TRBV7-9	14	TRBJ1-3	.	.	CASSSFLGGNTIYF	TGTGCCAGCAGCTCCTTTTTAGGAGGAAACACCATATATTTT
TRBV5-1	14	TRBJ2-3	.	.	CASSPGTREGTQYF	TGCGCCAGCAGCCCCGGGACACGCGAGGGTACGCAGTATTTT
TRBV11-1	15	TRBJ1-1	TRBD1	.	CASSAGQRSNTEAFF	TGTGCCAGCAGCGCGGGACAGCGGAGTAACACTGAAGCTTTCTTT
TRBV6-5	13	TRBJ1-3	.	.	CASSYLPGNTIYF	TGTGCCAGCAGTTACTTACCTGGAAACACCATATATTTT
TRBV3-1/TRBV3-2	11	TRBJ2-2	.	.	CASSQIGELFF	TGTGCCAGCAGCCAAATCGGGGAGCTGTTTTTT
TRBV28	12	TRBJ1-5	.	.	CASSLRSGPQHF	TGTGCCAGCAGCCTTCGGTCGGGTCCCCAGCATTTT
TRBV27	15	TRBJ1-3	.	.	CASRGGWSSGNTIYF	TGTGCCAGCAGGGGGGGTTGGAGCTCTGGAAACACCATATATTTT
TRBV11-2	15	TRBJ1-4	.	.	CASSLGTGRHEKLFF	TGTGCCAGCAGCTTAGGAACAGGGAGGCATGAAAAACTGTTTTTT
TRBV21-1	15	TRBJ1-2	.	.	CASLTGQGEPYGYTF	TGTGCCAGTCTTACCGGACAGGGGGAACCCTATGGCTACACCTTC
TRBV6-4	15	TRBJ2-7	TRBD2	many	CASSEASGSYYEQYF	TGTGCCAGCAGTGAGGCTAGCGGGTCCTACTACGAGCAGTACTTC
TRBV15	18	TRBJ1-3	TRBD1	.	CATSRIRTGGGFGNTIYF	TGTGCCACCAGCAGAATCCGGACAGGGGGAGGCTTTGGAAACACCATATATTTT
TRBV28	16	TRBJ1-5	.	once	CASSLGSGRSNQPQHF	TGTGCCAGCAGTTTAGGGTCAGGGAGAAGCAATCAGCCCCAGCATTTT
TRBV4-3	15	TRBJ2-7	TRBD1	few	CASSQAGQGAYEQYF	TGCGCCAGCAGCCAGGCGGGACAGGGTGCCTACGAGCAGTACTTC
TRBV7-8	13	TRBJ1-6	.	.	CASTDLLIAPLHF	TGTGCCAGCACCGACCTCTTGATCGCACCCCTCCACTTT
TRBV5-5	11	TRBJ2-5	.	.	CASSGGETQYF	TGTGCCAGCAGCGGGGGGGAGACCCAGTACTTC
TRBV4-2	16	TRBJ2-7	.	.	CASSQVFDRNSYEQYF	TGTGCCAGCAGCCAAGTATTCGACAGGAACTCCTACGAGCAGTACTTC